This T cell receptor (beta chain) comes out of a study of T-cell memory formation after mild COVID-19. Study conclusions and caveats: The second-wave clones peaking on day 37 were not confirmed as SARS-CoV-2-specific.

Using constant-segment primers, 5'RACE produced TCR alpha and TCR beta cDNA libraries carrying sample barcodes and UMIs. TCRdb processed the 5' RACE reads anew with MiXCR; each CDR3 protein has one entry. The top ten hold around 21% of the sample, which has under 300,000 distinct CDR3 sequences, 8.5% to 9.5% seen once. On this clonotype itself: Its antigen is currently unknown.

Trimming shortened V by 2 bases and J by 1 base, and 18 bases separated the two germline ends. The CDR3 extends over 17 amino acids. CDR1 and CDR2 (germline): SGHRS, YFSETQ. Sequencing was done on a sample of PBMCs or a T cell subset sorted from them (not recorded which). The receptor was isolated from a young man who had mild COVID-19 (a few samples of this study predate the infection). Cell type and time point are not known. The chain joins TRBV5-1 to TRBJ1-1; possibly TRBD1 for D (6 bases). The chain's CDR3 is CASSFISGGLKNTEAFF. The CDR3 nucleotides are TGCGCCAGCAGCTTTATTTCCGGGGGGCTGAAGAACACTGAAGCTTTCTTT.